The 21 T cell receptor beta chains reported below all come from one sample, sequenced in a study of blood T cell repertoires in COVID-19. Using immunoSEQ multiplex PCR, the repertoire was profiled, and TCRdb retains in-frame clones only, with some absent. The sample lists 350,000 to 400,000 clones; roughly 92% were seen once. The specimen sequenced was PBMCs or T cells enriched from blood (not recorded which). Receptor source: a woman in her 40s who had been exposed to COVID-19.

The V gene is TRBV19, the J gene TRBJ1-1; D unresolved. There are 14 residues in the CDR3. V dropped 3 bases and J dropped 2 bases, with 10 bases sitting between them. Per the germline V gene, CDR1 is LNHDA and CDR2 is SQIVND (reference sequence). The CDR3 bases are TGTGCCAGTAGTATTTATTCAGGAAACACTGAAGCTTTCTTT. Its translation: CASSIYSGNTEAFF.

This clone came up once. The V call is TRBV7-8, the J call TRBJ2-1, with 15 bases aligning to TRBD2. Unmatched junction bases numbered 9, after V lost 3 bases and J lost 9 bases. The CDR3 runs 17 residues. Germline CDR1 SGHVS, CDR2 FQNEAQ. The CDR3 here is CASSFITGLAGGGEQFF. CDR3 in DNA: TGTGCCAGCAGCTTCATCACGGGACTAGCGGGGGGTGGTGAGCAGTTCTTC.

Regarding this clone: Other DNA variants within this sample encode the same CDR3. This chain uses TRBV18 with TRBJ1-1, with TRBD1 matching over 7 bases. Germline CDR1 KGHSH, CDR2 LQKENI. Trimming cost V 5 bases and J 4 bases; bases outside gene matches: 1. The CDR3 contains 12 residues. The DNA for the CDR3 is TGTGCCAGCTCATCAGGGGGCACTGAAGCTTTCTTT. This codes for CASSSGGTEAFF.

This sequence joins TRBV30 and TRBJ1-2; a weak D match, TRBD1 (5 bases). The V and J ends lost 0 bases and 5 bases respectively, with 10 bases between them. The CDR3 is 13 amino acids. Per germline, CDR1 GTSNPN and CDR2 SVGIG (reference sequence). Here the CDR3 reads CAWSVYGTYGYTF. CDR3 DNA: TGTGCCTGGAGTGTATACGGGACTTATGGCTACACCTTC.

This chain joins TRBV7-9 and TRBJ1-2; tentatively, D is TRBD1 (6 bases). V was trimmed by 0 bases and J by 4 bases, leaving 12 bases between them. The length of the CDR3 is 15 residues. Germline V gene data show CDR1 as SEHNR and CDR2 as FQNEAQ (reference sequence). The DNA of the CDR3 is TGTGCCAGCAGCTTAGCGGCAGGGGCGGCCTATGGCTACACCTTC. Translation gives CASSLAAGAAYGYTF. Using reference TRBV7-9 and TRBJ1-2 for the parts outside the CDR3, the full variable domain is DTGVSQNPRHKITKRGQNVTFRCDPISEHNRLYWYRQTLGQGPEFLTYFQNEAQLEKSRLLSDRFSAERPKGSFSTLEIQRTEQGDSAMYLCASSLAAGAAYGYTFGSGTRLTVV.

The V gene is TRBV18, the J gene TRBJ1-1, with TRBD1 as a possible D gene (5 bases). Per the germline V gene, CDR1 is KGHSH and CDR2 is LQKENI. The CDR3 sequence is 14 residues long. Trimming left V 6 bases short and J 1 base short, with 12 bases between. The CDR3 DNA sequence: TGTGCCAGCTCGCCCGACAGCTCGAACACTGAAGCTTTCTTT. Its protein product is CASSPDSSNTEAFF.

The J gene is TRBJ1-3, the V gene TRBV16; a possible D gene is TRBD1 (6 bases). Trimming cost V 4 bases and J 6 bases, with 13 bases left between them. The CDR3 spans 14 residues. Germline V gene data show CDR1 as KGHSY and CDR2 as FQNENV. The CDR3 DNA is TGTGCCAGCAGCCCATACCAGGGGACAAACACCATATATTTT. Residues: CASSPYQGTNTIYF.

This clone was seen a few times. J is TRBJ1-1 and V is TRBV6-5; D may be TRBD1 (6 bases). The germline V and J ends were trimmed by 6 bases and 0 bases, with 14 bases remaining between them. CDR3 length: 15 residues. Germline V gene lookup returns CDR1 MNHEY and CDR2 SVGAGI. Here the CDR3 DNA reads TGTGCCAGCAGGGATACAGGGTTAATGAACACTGAAGCTTTCTTT. Translated: CASRDTGLMNTEAFF.

The rearrangement joins TRBV20-1 to TRBJ2-1; D is perhaps TRBD1 (5 bases). The CDR3 sequence is 11 residues long. The V and J ends lost 7 bases and 7 bases respectively, with 11 bases between them. Germline CDR1 and CDR2: DFQATT and SNEGSKA (reference sequence). Here the CDR3 reads CSEGAINEQFF. The CDR3 coding sequence is TGCAGTGAAGGGGCGATAAATGAGCAGTTCTTC.

The V gene is TRBV7-2, the J gene TRBJ2-1; TRBD2 is a possible D gene (6 bases). The germline gives CDR1 SGHTA, CDR2 FQGNSA. Deletions cut 7 bases from V and 5 bases from J, with 12 bases between. The CDR3 loop spans 13 amino acids. CDR3 DNA: TGTGCCAGCAAGCTTCGCGGGAACAATGAGCAGTTCTTC. Protein: CASKLRGNNEQFF.

Remarks on this clone: Other DNA sequences within the sample encode an identical CDR3. The genes are TRBV9 and TRBJ1-1; D ambiguous. The V and J ends lost 1 base and 1 base respectively, with 5 bases between them. Germline CDR1 is SGDLS and CDR2 is YYNGEE. The length of the CDR3 is 13 residues. Written as DNA, the CDR3 is TGTGCCAGCAGCGTAACACCGAACACTGAAGCTTTCTTT. Its protein is CASSVTPNTEAFF.

Note on this clone: One end of the junction fails to match germline, which may point to a read error. This chain joins TRBV11-3 and TRBJ2-5; 8 bases are a match to TRBD2. CDR3 length: 15 amino acids. CDR1 and CDR2 (germline): SGHNT, YENEEA. This CDR3 reads CASSLEAGVGETQYF. CDR3 nucleotide sequence: TGTGCCAGCAGCCTAGAAGCGGGAGTTGGGGAGACCCAGTACTTC.

CDR3 protein: CASSLWTSGMDEQFF. In nucleotides, the CDR3 is TGTGCCAGCAGCCTCTGGACTAGCGGGATGGATGAGCAGTTCTTC. The V and J genes are TRBV3-1 (or the pseudogene TRBV3-2) and TRBJ2-1; TRBD2 matches at 12 bases. The germline V gene has CDR1 LGHDT and CDR2 YNNKEL (reference sequence). The V and J ends lost 4 bases and 8 bases, in that order; junction bases with no gene match: 6. The CDR3 is made up of 15 amino acids.

This chain links TRBV19 with TRBJ2-7; D remains ambiguous. The CDR3 has 13 amino acids. From germline, CDR1 is LNHDA and CDR2 SQIVND (reference sequence). V dropped 0 bases and J dropped 6 bases, with 9 bases sitting between them. CDR3 coding DNA: TGTGCCAGTAGTATAGATCCTCGAGGCGAGCAGTACTTC. Its translation is CASSIDPRGEQYF.

The chain is built from TRBV3-1 (or the pseudogene TRBV3-2) and TRBJ1-2; possible D gene TRBD1, 5 bases. CDR1 is LGHDT, CDR2 YNNKEL, per germline (reference sequence). The CDR3 extends over 16 amino acids. Between the trimmed V and J ends, which lost 5 bases and 4 bases, there was a span of 20 bases. CDR3 loop: CASSSRWGRDLYGYTF. As DNA, the CDR3 is TGTGCCAGCAGCTCCCGGTGGGGGAGGGATCTCTATGGCTACACCTTC.

The chain carries TRBV7-6 and TRBJ2-1, with D perhaps TRBD2 (6 bases). CDR1 is SGHVS and CDR2 is FNYEAQ in the germline V gene. Trimming stripped 3 bases from V and 15 bases from J, with 15 bases between. The CDR3 consists of 12 residues. CDR3 DNA sequence: TGTGCCAGCAGCTTCCCCCCTAGCGCCGGGTTCTTC. This encodes CASSFPPSAGFF.

The V call is TRBV2, the J call TRBJ2-1; 12 bases fit TRBD2. V shed 11 bases and J 4 bases; nucleotides not matched to a gene: 9. CDR1 SNHLY and CDR2 FYNNEI come from the germline V gene. This CDR3 is 15 amino acids long. The CDR3 is CASQGTSGGYNEQFF. The CDR3 nucleotides are TGTGCCTCCCAGGGAACTAGCGGGGGGTACAATGAGCAGTTCTTC. Full variable domain (remainder filled in from reference TRBV2 and TRBJ2-1): EPEVTQTPSHQVTQMGQEVILRCVPISNHLYFYWYRQILGQKVEFLVSFYNNEISEKSEIFDDQFSVERPDGSNFTLKIRSTKLEDSAMYFCASQGTSGGYNEQFFGPGTRLTVL.

The chain carries TRBV25-1 and TRBJ1-2; TRBD1 might be the D (6 bases). CDR1 is MGHDK and CDR2 is SYGVNS in the germline V gene. CDR3 length: 14 residues. V lost 4 bases to trimming and J lost 7 bases, with 16 bases between them. CDR3 nucleotides: TGTGCCAGCAGTGCACAGGGTCGGGCGGGTGGCTACACCTTC. Translated, it gives CASSAQGRAGGYTF.

This clone occurred once. The chain carries TRBV7-9 and TRBJ1-2; 9 bases fit TRBD1. Germline lookup yields CDR1 SEHNR and CDR2 FQNEAQ (reference sequence). V lost 1 base, J lost 2 bases, and 2 bases stayed unmatched. The CDR3 is 15 residues long. CDR3: CASSLETGGNYGYTF. The CDR3 DNA sequence: TGTGCCAGCAGCTTAGAGACAGGGGGGAACTATGGCTACACCTTC. The full variable domain, rest sourced from reference TRBV7-9 and TRBJ1-2, is DTGVSQNPRHKITKRGQNVTFRCDPISEHNRLYWYRQTLGQGPEFLTYFQNEAQLEKSRLLSDRFSAERPKGSFSTLEIQRTEQGDSAMYLCASSLETGGNYGYTFGSGTRLTVV.

The chain uses TRBV7-3 and TRBJ2-1; D might be TRBD2 (5 bases). The CDR3 totals 15 residues. From germline, CDR1 is SGHTA and CDR2 FQGTGA. Trimming stripped 4 bases from V and 7 bases from J, with 17 bases between. CDR3 nucleotides: TGTGCCAGCAGCTCCAAGCCGGGATCTAAAAATGAGCAGTTCTTC. This translates into CASSSKPGSKNEQFF.

CDR3: CASSIYDEKLFF. CDR3 coding DNA: TGTGCCAGCAGCATATATGATGAAAAACTGTTTTTT. V usage is TRBV5-6 and J usage is TRBJ1-4; D gene uncertain. Trimming took off 4 bases at V and 6 bases at J, with 7 bases between the two ends. The germline V gene encodes CDR1 SGHDT and CDR2 YYEEEE. This CDR3 comprises 12 residues.